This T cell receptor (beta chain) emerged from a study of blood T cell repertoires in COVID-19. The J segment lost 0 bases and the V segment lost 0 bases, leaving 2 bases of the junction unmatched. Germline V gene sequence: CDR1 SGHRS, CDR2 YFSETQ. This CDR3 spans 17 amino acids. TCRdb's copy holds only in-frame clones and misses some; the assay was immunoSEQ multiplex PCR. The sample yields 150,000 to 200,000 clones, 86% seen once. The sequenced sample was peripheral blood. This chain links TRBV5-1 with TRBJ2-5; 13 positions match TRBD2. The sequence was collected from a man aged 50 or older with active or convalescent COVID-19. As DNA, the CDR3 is TGCGCCAGCAGCTTGGGACTAGCGGGGGGTAACCAAGAGACCCAGTACTTC. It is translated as CASSLGLAGGNQETQYF.